This TCR beta chain was observed in a study of blood T cells in healthy people across ages. This clonotype showed up just a few times. The antigen remains undetermined. PBMCs numbering at least 6 million were isolated per sample. The CDR3 is 13 residues long. CDR1 is SGHTA and CDR2 is FQGNSA in the germline V gene. V gave up 1 base and J gave up 5 bases, with 6 bases separating them. Findings and limits, study-wide: Among long-lived donors, naive CD4+ cells were more numerous and diversity higher than in aged donors. Without sorted subsets, naive and antigen-experienced compartments could not be conclusively compared.

For the second PCR, which ran for about 6 to 12 cycles, a sample-barcoded 5' primer and a J-beta primer mix were used. TCRdb used MiXCR to reprocess the 5' RACE reads, holding one entry per CDR3 protein. The sample includes hundreds of thousands of distinct CDR3 sequences, under 25% of them seen just once. The sequence was collected from a man aged 65-85 years in good health. Material for sequencing was blood. The J gene is TRBJ2-1, the V gene TRBV7-2; D gene unclear. Here the CDR3 reads CASSLELDNEQFF. CDR3 coding DNA: TGTGCCAGCAGCTTAGAATTGGACAATGAGCAGTTCTTC.